The T cell receptor (beta chain) described here comes from a study of blood T cell repertoires in COVID-19. In the study overall: Sites in the United States, Italy and Spain provided acute and convalescent COVID-19 samples. T cells, B-cell-depleted T cells, or PBMCs supplied cDNA or gDNA.

Per the original methods: Scientists estimated how many nucleated cells there were by amplifying reference gene primers. Sequencing used immunoSEQ multiplex PCR; TCRdb keeps in-frame clones, though not all of them. The V and J calls and clone size are taken from that table; D and trimming were inferred from the DNA. The profile covers 25,000 to 35,000 clones, with 65% to 90% appearing a single time and less than 15% taken by the ten largest. Germline V gene sequence: CDR1 MGHRA, CDR2 YSYEKL. Trimming cost V 1 base and J 5 bases; bases outside gene matches: 4. CDR3 size: 16 residues. J is TRBJ2-4 and V is TRBV4-1; 11 bases match TRBD1. Sample: peripheral blood. This receptor was identified in a human donor in a cohort sampled during active COVID-19. CDR3 sequence (DNA): TGCGCCAGCAGCCAAGGGACAGGGGGCTACCAAAACATTCAGTACTTC. Its protein is CASSQGTGGYQNIQYF.